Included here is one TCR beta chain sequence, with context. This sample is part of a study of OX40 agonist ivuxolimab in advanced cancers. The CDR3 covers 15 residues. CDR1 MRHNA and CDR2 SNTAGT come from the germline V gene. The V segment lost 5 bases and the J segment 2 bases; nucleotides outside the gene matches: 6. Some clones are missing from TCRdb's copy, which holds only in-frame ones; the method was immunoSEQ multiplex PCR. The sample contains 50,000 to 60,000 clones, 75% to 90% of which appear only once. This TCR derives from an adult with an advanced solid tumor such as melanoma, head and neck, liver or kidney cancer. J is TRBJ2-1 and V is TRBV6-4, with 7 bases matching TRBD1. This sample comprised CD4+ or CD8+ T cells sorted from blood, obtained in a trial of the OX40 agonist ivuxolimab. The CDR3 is CASSREGQPYNEQFF. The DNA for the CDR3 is TGTGCCAGCAGTAGAGAGGGACAGCCCTACAATGAGCAGTTCTTC.